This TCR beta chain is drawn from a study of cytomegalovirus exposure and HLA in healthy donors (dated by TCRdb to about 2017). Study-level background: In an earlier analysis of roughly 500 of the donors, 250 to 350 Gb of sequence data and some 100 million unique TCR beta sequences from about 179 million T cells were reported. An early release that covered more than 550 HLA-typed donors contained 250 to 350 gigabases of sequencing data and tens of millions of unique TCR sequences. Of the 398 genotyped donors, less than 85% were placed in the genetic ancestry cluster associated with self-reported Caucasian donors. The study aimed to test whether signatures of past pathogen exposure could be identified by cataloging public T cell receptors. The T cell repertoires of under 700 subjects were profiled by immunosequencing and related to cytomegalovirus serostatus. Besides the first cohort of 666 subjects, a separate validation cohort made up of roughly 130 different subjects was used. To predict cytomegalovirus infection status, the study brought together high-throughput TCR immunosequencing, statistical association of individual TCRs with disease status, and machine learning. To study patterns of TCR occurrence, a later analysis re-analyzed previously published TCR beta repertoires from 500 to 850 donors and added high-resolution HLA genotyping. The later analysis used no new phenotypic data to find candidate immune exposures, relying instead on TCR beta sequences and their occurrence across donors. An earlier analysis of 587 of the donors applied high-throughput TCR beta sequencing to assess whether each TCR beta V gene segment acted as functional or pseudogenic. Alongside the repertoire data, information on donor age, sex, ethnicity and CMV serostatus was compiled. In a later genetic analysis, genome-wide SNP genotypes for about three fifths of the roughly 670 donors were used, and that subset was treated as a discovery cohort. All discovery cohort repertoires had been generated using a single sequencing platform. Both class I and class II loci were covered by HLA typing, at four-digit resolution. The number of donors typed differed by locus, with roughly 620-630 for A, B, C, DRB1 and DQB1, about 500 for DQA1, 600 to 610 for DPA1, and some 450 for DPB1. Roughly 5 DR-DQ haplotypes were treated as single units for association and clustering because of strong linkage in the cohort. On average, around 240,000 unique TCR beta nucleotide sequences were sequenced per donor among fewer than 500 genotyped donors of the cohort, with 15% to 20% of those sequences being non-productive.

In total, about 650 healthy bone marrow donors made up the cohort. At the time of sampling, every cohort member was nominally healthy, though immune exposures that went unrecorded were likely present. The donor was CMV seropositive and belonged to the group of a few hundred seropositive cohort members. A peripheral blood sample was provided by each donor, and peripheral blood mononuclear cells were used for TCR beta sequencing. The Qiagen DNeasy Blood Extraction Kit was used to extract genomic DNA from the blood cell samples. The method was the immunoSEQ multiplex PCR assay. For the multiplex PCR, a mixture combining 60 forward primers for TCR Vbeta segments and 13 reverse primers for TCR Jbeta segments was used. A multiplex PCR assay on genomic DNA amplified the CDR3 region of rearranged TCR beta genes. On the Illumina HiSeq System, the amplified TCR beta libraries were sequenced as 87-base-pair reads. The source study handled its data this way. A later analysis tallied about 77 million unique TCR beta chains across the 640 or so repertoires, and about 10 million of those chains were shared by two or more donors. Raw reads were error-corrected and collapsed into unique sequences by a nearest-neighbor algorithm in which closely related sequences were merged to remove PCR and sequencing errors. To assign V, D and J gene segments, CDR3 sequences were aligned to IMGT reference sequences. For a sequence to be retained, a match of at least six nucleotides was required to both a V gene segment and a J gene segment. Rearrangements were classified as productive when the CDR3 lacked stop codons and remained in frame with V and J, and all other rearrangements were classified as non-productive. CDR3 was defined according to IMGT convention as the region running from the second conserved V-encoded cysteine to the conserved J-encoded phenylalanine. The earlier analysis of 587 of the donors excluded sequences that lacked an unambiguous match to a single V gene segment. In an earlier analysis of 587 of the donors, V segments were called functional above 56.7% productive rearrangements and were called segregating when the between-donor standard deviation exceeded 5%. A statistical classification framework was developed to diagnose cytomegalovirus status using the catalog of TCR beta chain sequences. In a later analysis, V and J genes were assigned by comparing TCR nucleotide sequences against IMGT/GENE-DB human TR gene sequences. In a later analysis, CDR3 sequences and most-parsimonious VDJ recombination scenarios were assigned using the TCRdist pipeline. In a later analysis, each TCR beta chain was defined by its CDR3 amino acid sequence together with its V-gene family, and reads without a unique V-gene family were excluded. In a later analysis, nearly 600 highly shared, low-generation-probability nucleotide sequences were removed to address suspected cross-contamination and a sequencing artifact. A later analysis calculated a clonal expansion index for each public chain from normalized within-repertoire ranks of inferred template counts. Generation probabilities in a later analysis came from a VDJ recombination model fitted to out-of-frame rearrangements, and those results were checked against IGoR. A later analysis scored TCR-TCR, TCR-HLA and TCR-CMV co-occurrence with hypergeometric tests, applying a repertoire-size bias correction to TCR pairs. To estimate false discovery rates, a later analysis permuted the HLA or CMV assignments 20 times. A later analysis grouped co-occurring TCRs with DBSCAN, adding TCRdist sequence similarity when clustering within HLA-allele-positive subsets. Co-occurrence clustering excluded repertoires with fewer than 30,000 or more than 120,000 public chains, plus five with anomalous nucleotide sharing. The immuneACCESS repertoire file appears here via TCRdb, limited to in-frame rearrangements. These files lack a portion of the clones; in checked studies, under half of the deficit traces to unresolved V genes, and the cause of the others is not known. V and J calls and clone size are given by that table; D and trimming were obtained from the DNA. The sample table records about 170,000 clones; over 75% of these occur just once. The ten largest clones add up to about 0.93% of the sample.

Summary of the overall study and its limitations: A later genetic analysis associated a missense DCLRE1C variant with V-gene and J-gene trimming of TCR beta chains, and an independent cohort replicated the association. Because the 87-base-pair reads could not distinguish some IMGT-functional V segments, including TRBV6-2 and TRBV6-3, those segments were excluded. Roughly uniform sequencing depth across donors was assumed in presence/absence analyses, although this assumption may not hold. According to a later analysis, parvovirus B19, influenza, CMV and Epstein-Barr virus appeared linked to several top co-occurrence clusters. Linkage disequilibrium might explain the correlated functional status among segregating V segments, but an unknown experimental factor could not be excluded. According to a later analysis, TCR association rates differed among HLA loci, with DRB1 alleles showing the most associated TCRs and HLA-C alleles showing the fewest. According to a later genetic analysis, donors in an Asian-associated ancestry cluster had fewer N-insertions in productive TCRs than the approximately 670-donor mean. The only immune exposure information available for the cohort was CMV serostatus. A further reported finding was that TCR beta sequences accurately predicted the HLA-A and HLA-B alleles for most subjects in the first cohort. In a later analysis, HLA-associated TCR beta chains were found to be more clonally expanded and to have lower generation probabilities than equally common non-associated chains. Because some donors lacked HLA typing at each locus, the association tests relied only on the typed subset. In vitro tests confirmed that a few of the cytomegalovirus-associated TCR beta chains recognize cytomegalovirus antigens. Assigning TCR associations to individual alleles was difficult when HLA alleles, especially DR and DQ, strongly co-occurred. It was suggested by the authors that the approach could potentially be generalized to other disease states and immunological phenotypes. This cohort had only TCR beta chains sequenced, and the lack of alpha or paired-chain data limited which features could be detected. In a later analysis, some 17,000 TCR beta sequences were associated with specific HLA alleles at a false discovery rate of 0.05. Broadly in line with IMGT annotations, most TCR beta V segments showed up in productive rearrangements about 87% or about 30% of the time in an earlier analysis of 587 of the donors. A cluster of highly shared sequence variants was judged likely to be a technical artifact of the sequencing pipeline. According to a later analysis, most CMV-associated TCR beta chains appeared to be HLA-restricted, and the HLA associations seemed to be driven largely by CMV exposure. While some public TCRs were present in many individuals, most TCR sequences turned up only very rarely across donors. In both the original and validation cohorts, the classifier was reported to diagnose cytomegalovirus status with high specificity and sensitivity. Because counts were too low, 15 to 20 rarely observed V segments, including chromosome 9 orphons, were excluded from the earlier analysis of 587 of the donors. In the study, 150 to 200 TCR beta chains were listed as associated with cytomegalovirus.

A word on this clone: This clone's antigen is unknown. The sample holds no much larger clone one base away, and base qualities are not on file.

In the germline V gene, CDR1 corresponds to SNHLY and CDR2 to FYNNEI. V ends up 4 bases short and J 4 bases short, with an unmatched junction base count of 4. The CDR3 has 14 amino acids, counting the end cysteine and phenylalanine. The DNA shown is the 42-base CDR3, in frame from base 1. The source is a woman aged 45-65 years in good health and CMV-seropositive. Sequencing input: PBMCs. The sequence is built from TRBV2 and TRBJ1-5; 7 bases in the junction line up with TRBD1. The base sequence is TGTGCCAGCAGTGGACAGGGAAGAAATCAGCCCCAGCATTTT. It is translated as CASSGQGRNQPQHF.